The present T cell receptor (beta chain) was sequenced within a study of CD8 T cells in Susac syndrome. Study findings and constraints: A relatively small number of individuals underwent TCR sequencing and HLA analysis.

Random hexamers primed reverse transcription of about 0.45 to 1 ug RNA. TCRdb called the immunoSEQ multiplex PCR reads again in MiXCR, with one record for every CDR3 protein. The data hold almost 450,000 distinct CDR3 sequences, with more than 70% observed a single time. In the case of this clonotype: As yet, its antigen is unknown.

It was negative isolation that provided the CD8+ and CD4+ T cells, whereas TEMRA cells were enriched by FACS. Sequencing was performed on CD8+ T cells from PBMCs. The source of this sequence is a human donor with multiple sclerosis.

The CDR3 region is CASEGNTEAFF. The CDR3 DNA reads as TGTGCCAGCGAGGGGAACACTGAAGCTTTCTTT. The gene calls are TRBV6-6 and TRBJ1-1, with D unclear. The CDR3 length is 11 residues. Per the germline V gene, CDR1 is MNHNY and CDR2 is SVGAGI (reference sequence). The germline V and J ends were trimmed by 8 bases and 1 base, with 5 bases remaining between them.